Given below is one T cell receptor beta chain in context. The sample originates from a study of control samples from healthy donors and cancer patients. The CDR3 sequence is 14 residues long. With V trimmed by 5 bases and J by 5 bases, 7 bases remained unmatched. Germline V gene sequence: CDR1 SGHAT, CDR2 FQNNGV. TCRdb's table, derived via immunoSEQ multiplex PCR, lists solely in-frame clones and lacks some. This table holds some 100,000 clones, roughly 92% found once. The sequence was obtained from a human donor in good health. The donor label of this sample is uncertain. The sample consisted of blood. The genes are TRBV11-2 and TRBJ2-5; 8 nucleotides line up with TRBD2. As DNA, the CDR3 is TGTGCCAGCAGCCGGACTAGCCGGCCGGAGACCCAGTACTTC. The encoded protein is CASSRTSRPETQYF.